This passage covers 29 T cell receptor beta chains from one sample sequenced in a study of beta chain features in type 1 diabetes. Expressed TCRB transcripts were sequenced, since all the RNA that had been isolated was reverse transcribed. Clones were sequenced by immunoSEQ multiplex PCR, and TCRdb holds only the in-frame ones, with some missing. Of hundreds of thousands of clones in the sample, 15% to 19% were seen once. Sequencing used naive CD4+ T cells from blood. The receptor set was obtained from a man aged 18 to 29 in good health.

In its sample, this clone was seen a few times. The J gene is TRBJ2-7, the V gene TRBV6-1; D gene unclear. Germline loops: CDR1 MNHNS, CDR2 SASEGT. Deletions cut 1 base from V and 8 bases from J, with 12 bases between. This CDR3 comprises 13 residues. The CDR3 region has the DNA TGTGCCAGCAGTGAAGAATATTGGACGAAGCAGTACTTC. Its translation is CASSEEYWTKQYF.

V is TRBV7-2 and J is TRBJ2-7, with unresolved D. This CDR3 is 12 amino acids long. With 1 base removed from V and 6 bases from J, the gap between germline ends came to 7 bases. Germline loops: CDR1 SGHTA, CDR2 FQGNSA. CDR3: CASSLGWTEQYF. The CDR3 nucleotides are TGTGCCAGCAGCTTAGGATGGACCGAGCAGTACTTC.

This clone was seen a few times. J is TRBJ2-1 and V is TRBV10-3, with D tentatively TRBD1 or TRBD2 (6 bases each). This CDR3 is built from 13 residues. Germline CDR1 is ENHRY and CDR2 is SYGVKD. Trimming cost V 4 bases and J 5 bases, with 9 bases left between them. CDR3 bases: TGTGCCATCAGTGGGGGGGCGAACAATGAGCAGTTCTTC. Encoded protein: CAISGGANNEQFF.

The chain uses TRBV19 and TRBJ2-7; 8 nucleotides line up with TRBD1. The CDR3 loop spans 13 amino acids. Per the germline V gene, CDR1 is LNHDA and CDR2 is SQIVND (reference sequence). Unmatched junction bases numbered 7, after V lost 10 bases and J lost 2 bases. CDR3 region: CAKAGGTAYEQYF. The CDR3 DNA reads TGTGCCAAAGCAGGGGGCACCGCCTACGAGCAGTACTTC. The whole variable domain, remainder taken from reference TRBV19 and TRBJ2-7, is DGGITQSPKYLFRKEGQNVTLSCEQNLNHDAMYWYRQDPGQGLRLIYYSQIVNDFQKGDIAEGYSVSREKKESFPLTVTSAQKNPTAFYLCAKAGGTAYEQYFGPGTRLTVT.

The V and J genes are TRBV6-6 and TRBJ2-1; 10 nucleotides line up with TRBD1. Germline CDR1 reads MNHNY; CDR2 reads SVGAGI (reference sequence). Trimming took 2 bases from V and 5 from J; bases not matched to a gene: 3. This CDR3 comprises 15 residues. This CDR3 reads CASSYPGTGDNEQFF. CDR3 DNA sequence: TGTGCCAGCAGTTACCCCGGGACAGGGGACAATGAGCAGTTCTTC.

The chain joins TRBV9 to TRBJ2-2; D not certain. Germline CDR1 and CDR2: SGDLS and YYNGEE. Trimming shortened V by 1 base and J by 2 bases, and 9 bases separated the two germline ends. The CDR3 is 15 residues long. The CDR3 loop is CASSVIGRNTGELFF. In DNA form, the CDR3 reads TGTGCCAGCAGCGTAATTGGGCGAAACACCGGGGAGCTGTTTTTT.

This chain links TRBV6-5 with TRBJ1-4; D is possibly TRBD1 (5 bases). This CDR3 has 13 amino acids. The germline V gene encodes CDR1 MNHEY and CDR2 SVGAGI. Deletions cut 6 bases from V and 7 bases from J, with 12 bases between. The CDR3 region is CASSRVLGEKLFF. The CDR3 nucleotides read TGTGCCAGCAGCAGGGTGCTCGGTGAAAAACTGTTTTTT.

This clone was found a few times. The chain's CDR3 is CASSVVDRGVGELFF. DNA of the CDR3: TGTGCCAGCAGCGTAGTGGACAGGGGAGTCGGGGAGCTGTTTTTT. The rearrangement links TRBV9 to TRBJ2-2; TRBD1 matches 9 bases. Losses at the gene ends were 0 bases for V and 7 bases for J; bases not matched to a gene: 4. The CDR3 is 15 amino acids. In germline, CDR1 is SGDLS, CDR2 YYNGEE.

This clone was seen more than once but under ten times. The rearrangement uses TRBV28 and TRBJ2-1, with 8 bases matching TRBD1. The length of the CDR3 is 15 residues. The J segment lost 4 bases and the V segment lost 9 bases, leaving 11 bases of the junction unmatched. The V gene's germline CDR1 is MDHEN and CDR2 SYDVKM. CDR3 DNA: TGTGCCAGTGGGGGACAGGCGACTGGGTACAATGAGCAGTTCTTC. Its translation: CASGGQATGYNEQFF. The entire variable domain, with the rest obtained from reference TRBV28 and TRBJ2-1, is as follows: DVKVTQSSRYLVKRTGEKVFLECVQDMDHENMFWYRQDPGLGLRLIYFSYDVKMKEKGDIPEGYSVSREKKERFSLILESASTNQTSMYLCASGGQATGYNEQFFGPGTRLTVL.

This clone showed up just a few times. The V and J genes are TRBV2 and TRBJ2-5; no clear D. V was clipped by 7 bases and J by 4 bases, with 10 bases between them. Germline V lookup: CDR1 SNHLY, CDR2 FYNNEI. The CDR3 extends over 12 amino acids. The DNA of the CDR3 is TGTGCCAGCATTCGGGTAGGAGAGACCCAGTACTTC. Its protein product is CASIRVGETQYF.

J is TRBJ2-7 and V is TRBV6-5; possible D gene TRBD1, 5 bases. Germline V gene data show CDR1 as MNHEY and CDR2 as SVGAGI. The CDR3 runs 15 residues. V lost 2 bases to trimming and J lost 6 bases, with 17 bases between them. The CDR3 region has the DNA TGTGCCAGCAGTTACGCGCCCACAGGTACGGGCGAGCAGTACTTC. Translating it yields CASSYAPTGTGEQYF.

This clone was observed a few times. The genes are TRBV7-9 and TRBJ2-1; TRBD1 or TRBD2 may be the D gene (5 bases each). The CDR3 loop spans 15 amino acids. V was shortened by 5 bases and J by 6 bases, with 17 bases between the two germline ends. CDR1 SEHNR and CDR2 FQNEAQ come from the germline V gene (reference sequence). In DNA form, the CDR3 reads TGTGCCAGCAGCCCCGGGACCCGAATGAGCAATGAGCAGTTCTTC. Translating it yields CASSPGTRMSNEQFF.

This clone was seen a few times. The V gene is TRBV19, the J gene TRBJ2-7; perhaps TRBD1 as D (5 bases). The CDR3 spans 15 residues. V lost 2 bases to trimming and J lost 5 bases, with 16 bases between them. The germline V gene encodes CDR1 LNHDA and CDR2 SQIVND (reference sequence). This CDR3 reads CASSIKAGNVHEQYF. The CDR3 DNA follows: TGTGCCAGTAGTATAAAGGCAGGGAATGTGCACGAGCAGTACTTC.

This clone has more than one count but fewer than ten. V is TRBV7-2 and J is TRBJ2-4; TRBD2 is a possible D gene (6 bases). The CDR3 is 17 amino acids. V lost 5 bases to trimming and J lost 5 bases, with 22 bases between them. Germline CDR1 SGHTA, CDR2 FQGNSA. Written as DNA, the CDR3 is TGTGCCAGCAGCCGAGGGACCCGCGGGGCTTGGGAAAACATTCAGTACTTC. It yields the protein CASSRGTRGAWENIQYF.

The chain joins TRBV28 to TRBJ1-2; 8 positions agree with TRBD1. From germline, CDR1 is MDHEN and CDR2 SYDVKM. This CDR3 is built from 14 residues. The ends lost 6 bases at V and 2 bases at J; junction bases unmatched: 5. The CDR3 here is CASSGQGRNYGYTF. CDR3 bases: TGTGCCAGCAGCGGACAGGGCCGAAACTATGGCTACACCTTC.

This chain connects TRBV7-2 to TRBJ2-1; 7 nucleotides match TRBD1. Germline assignment: CDR1 SGHTA and CDR2 FQGNSA. The CDR3 extends over 15 amino acids. The ends lost 5 bases at V and 5 bases at J; junction bases unmatched: 9. Written as DNA, the CDR3 is TGTGCCAGCAGCACCCAGACCGGGACAGACAATGAGCAGTTCTTC. Its translation: CASSTQTGTDNEQFF. Looking up the rest from reference TRBV7-2 and TRBJ2-1 gives the full variable domain: GAGVSQSPSNKVTEKGKDVELRCDPISGHTALYWYRQSLGQGLEFLIYFQGNSAPDKSGLPSDRFSAERTGGSVSTLTIQRTQQEDSAVYLCASSTQTGTDNEQFFGPGTRLTVL.

This clone was recorded a few times. The V gene is TRBV2, the J gene TRBJ2-1; 8 nucleotides line up with TRBD1. The CDR3 spans 16 residues. Germline-derived CDR1 and CDR2 are SNHLY and FYNNEI. V shed 9 bases, J shed 6 bases, and the junction held 16 bases outside the gene matches. This chain's CDR3 is CARKISGGRTSNEQFF. The CDR3 nucleotides read TGTGCCAGAAAAATCTCAGGGGGCCGTACCTCCAATGAGCAGTTCTTC.

The rearrangement joins TRBV30 to TRBJ1-1; maybe TRBD1 (6 bases). The V gene lost 3 bases and the J gene lost 4 bases, with 12 bases spanning the gap. Germline CDR1 is GTSNPN and CDR2 is SVGIG (reference sequence). The CDR3 loop spans 13 amino acids. The CDR3 spells CAWRQQGGTEAFF. The CDR3 DNA is TGTGCCTGGAGACAGCAAGGGGGCACTGAAGCTTTCTTT. The complete variable domain, with remaining parts taken from reference TRBV30 and TRBJ1-1, reads SQTIHQWPATLVQPVGSPLSLECTVEGTSNPNLYWYRQAAGRGLQLLFYSVGIGQISSEVPQNLSASRPQDRQFILSSKKLLLSDSGFYLCAWRQQGGTEAFFGQGTRLTVV.

With respect to this clone: Other DNA sequences within the sample encode an identical CDR3. V and J are TRBV29-1 and TRBJ1-5; D is ambiguous. This CDR3 region has 13 residues. Germline CDR1 reads SQVTM; CDR2 reads ANQGSEA. Trimming removed 4 bases from V and 2 bases from J, with 9 bases in between. Here the CDR3 DNA reads TGCAGCGTTGTCCCGGGTGGCAATCAGCCCCAGCATTTT. Protein product: CSVVPGGNQPQHF.

This clone turned up a few times. The chain combines TRBV28 with TRBJ2-5; TRBD2 might be the D (5 bases). V was clipped by 4 bases and J by 2 bases, with 17 bases between them. This CDR3 contains 16 residues. The germline CDR1 and CDR2 sequences are MDHEN and SYDVKM. The CDR3 loop is CASSSYSGRMQETQYF. DNA for the CDR3: TGTGCCAGCAGTTCTTACAGCGGACGGATGCAAGAGACCCAGTACTTC.

This clone occurred a few times. The chain uses TRBV7-3 and TRBJ2-7; D ambiguous. Germline V gene lookup returns CDR1 SGHTA and CDR2 FQGTGA. The CDR3 is made up of 13 amino acids. V was trimmed by 1 base and J by 3 bases, leaving 7 bases between them. This CDR3 reads CASSLKGRYEQYF. CDR3 coding DNA: TGTGCCAGCAGCTTAAAAGGCCGCTACGAGCAGTACTTC. Based on the CDR3 plus reference TRBV7-3 and TRBJ2-7, the full variable domain is GAGVSQTPSNKVTEKGKYVELRCDPISGHTALYWYRQSLGQGPEFLIYFQGTGAADDSGLPNDRFFAVRPEGSVSTLKIQRTERGDSAVYLCASSLKGRYEQYFGPGTRLTVT.

This clone was recorded a few times. This chain links TRBV4-1 with TRBJ2-1; D may match TRBD1 or TRBD2 (5 bases each). The V end was cut by 0 bases, the J end by 6 bases, with 15 bases between. The CDR3 is made up of 16 amino acids. Germline lookup yields CDR1 MGHRA and CDR2 YSYEKL. CDR3: CASSQDSPGRFNEQFF. Here the CDR3 DNA reads TGCGCCAGCAGCCAAGATTCCCCGGGACGGTTCAATGAGCAGTTCTTC.

V usage is TRBV5-1 and J usage is TRBJ1-1; D remains unclear. V lost 4 bases and J 5 bases, leaving 9 bases between the germline ends. The CDR3 covers 12 residues. The germline V gene has CDR1 SGHRS and CDR2 YFSETQ. CDR3 in amino acids: CASSQSRTEAFF. CDR3 in DNA: TGCGCCAGCAGCCAGTCGAGGACTGAAGCTTTCTTT.

The rearrangement joins TRBV18 to TRBJ1-5; D not certain. V was pared by 1 base and J by 0 bases, with 10 bases between. Germline V CDR1 and CDR2: KGHSH, LQKENI. The CDR3 spans 16 residues. CDR3 region: CASSPRIAISNQPQHF. The CDR3 DNA is TGTGCCAGCTCACCACGGATAGCCATTAGCAATCAGCCCCAGCATTTT. Looking up the rest from reference TRBV18 and TRBJ1-5 gives the full variable domain: NAGVMQNPRHLVRRRGQEARLRCSPMKGHSHVYWYRQLPEEGLKFMVYLQKENIIDESGMPKERFSAEFPKEGPSILRIQQVVRGDSAAYFCASSPRIAISNQPQHFGDGTRLSIL.

The chain carries TRBV11-2 and TRBJ2-3; the D gene is possibly TRBD1 (5 bases). With 6 bases removed from V and 1 base from J, the gap between germline ends came to 8 bases. The germline V gene has CDR1 SGHAT and CDR2 FQNNGV. This CDR3 has 13 residues. This chain's CDR3 is CASRQGGTDTQYF. CDR3 in DNA: TGTGCCAGCAGACAAGGGGGCACAGATACGCAGTATTTT. The variable domain in full, with the rest retrieved from reference TRBV11-2 and TRBJ2-3, is EAGVAQSPRYKIIEKRQSVAFWCNPISGHATLYWYQQILGQGPKLLIQFQNNGVVDDSQLPKDRFSAERLKGVDSTLKIQPAKLEDSAVYLCASRQGGTDTQYFGPGTRLTVL.

This clone appeared a few times. This chain connects TRBV4-1 to TRBJ2-5, with 10 bases identical to TRBD2. This CDR3 is 16 amino acids long. Trimming at V came to 4 bases and at J to 5 bases, leaving 10 bases not matched to a gene. Germline CDR1 MGHRA, CDR2 YSYEKL. CDR3 sequence: CASSRSLAGTGETQYF. CDR3 nucleotide sequence: TGCGCCAGCAGCCGCTCACTAGCGGGGACGGGGGAGACCCAGTACTTC.

This clone was recorded a few times. The rearrangement links TRBV6-6 to TRBJ2-1; TRBD2 aligns across 8 bases. Germline CDR1 reads MNHNY; CDR2 reads SVGAGI (reference sequence). V dropped 0 bases and J dropped 6; count of bases not matched to a gene: 7. The CDR3 length is 16 residues. CDR3 residues: CASSYSGSGNSNEQFF. CDR3 bases: TGTGCCAGCAGTTACTCTGGTAGCGGGAATTCCAATGAGCAGTTCTTC.

J is TRBJ2-7 and V is TRBV28; 12 bases line up with TRBD2. There are 15 residues in the CDR3. J lost 5 bases, V lost 0 bases, and 2 bases had no gene match. Per the germline V gene, CDR1 is MDHEN and CDR2 is SYDVKM. This chain's CDR3 is CASSLWTSGSDEQYF. Here the CDR3 DNA reads TGTGCCAGCAGTTTATGGACTAGCGGGAGCGACGAGCAGTACTTC.

This clone was seen only a few times. The V and J genes are TRBV5-1 and TRBJ2-5; D remains unclear. Trimming left V 1 base short and J 2 bases short, with 6 bases between. CDR1 and CDR2 from the germline V gene are SGHRS and YFSETQ. The CDR3 totals 13 residues. CDR3 DNA sequence: TGCGCCAGCAGCTTGAACGGACAAGAGACCCAGTACTTC. This encodes CASSLNGQETQYF.